A selection of T cell receptor beta chains follows, all from one sample in a study of blood T cell repertoires in COVID-19. Some clones are missing from TCRdb's copy, which holds only in-frame ones; the method was immunoSEQ multiplex PCR. The table lists approximately 250,000 clones, around 89% of them singletons. The sample consisted of PBMCs or T cells enriched from blood (not recorded which). The receptor source for this set is a woman aged 25 to 45 with acute COVID-19. The CDR3 runs from the conserved cysteine through the conserved F or W. The order of the fields is CDR3 protein, CDR3 DNA, V gene, clone size, J gene, D gene. The D gene is left open where the match is weak. The size of a clone is reported for some rows only, either as once, few or many, or as a class for expanded clones.

CDR3: CASSQAGSNTEAFF
DNA: TGCGCCAGCAGCCAAGCCGGGTCAAACACTGAAGCTTTCTTT
V: TRBV4-3
size: -
J: TRBJ1-1
D: -

CDR3: CASSLASGRGSYNEQFF
DNA: TGCGCCAGCAGCTTGGCCAGCGGGAGAGGATCCTACAATGAGCAGTTCTTC
V: TRBV5-1
size: -
J: TRBJ2-1
D: TRBD2

CDR3: CASSTPGLAAYNEQFF
DNA: TGTGCCAGCAGCACGCCGGGACTAGCGGCCTACAATGAGCAGTTCTTC
V: TRBV7-9
size: -
J: TRBJ2-1
D: TRBD2

CDR3: CASSEFGVNTGELFF
DNA: TGTGCCAGCAGTGAATTTGGAGTGAACACCGGGGAGCTGTTTTTT
V: TRBV25-1
size: -
J: TRBJ2-2
D: -

CDR3: CASSQVTSGSRTGELFF
DNA: TGCGCCAGCAGCCAAGTTACTAGCGGGTCTCGCACCGGGGAGCTGTTTTTT
V: TRBV4-1
size: once
J: TRBJ2-2
D: TRBD2

CDR3: CATRRGQGGTQYF
DNA: TGTGCCACTCGCCGGGGACAGGGTGGTACGCAGTATTTT
V: TRBV24-1
size: -
J: TRBJ2-3
D: TRBD1

CDR3: CASSQDKRVASGSYEQYF
DNA: TGTGCCAGCAGCCAGGATAAGAGGGTGGCTAGCGGGAGCTACGAGCAGTACTTC
V: TRBV3-1/TRBV3-2
size: -
J: TRBJ2-7
D: TRBD2

CDR3: CACSRGASGAYEQYF
DNA: TGTGCCTGCTCACGGGGGGCTAGCGGGGCCTACGAGCAGTACTTC
V: TRBV30
size: -
J: TRBJ2-7
D: TRBD2

CDR3: CASSPDTNSNQPQHF
DNA: TGTGCCAGCTCACCGGACACAAATAGCAATCAGCCCCAGCATTTT
V: TRBV18
size: -
J: TRBJ1-5
D: -

CDR3: CASTPPGGGFSYGYTF
DNA: TGTGCCAGCACCCCTCCTGGGGGAGGATTCTCCTATGGCTACACCTTC
V: TRBV28
size: -
J: TRBJ1-2
D: -

CDR3: CAIRPGAGSDEQFF
DNA: TGTGCCATCAGGCCTGGTGCGGGAAGCGATGAGCAGTTCTTC
V: TRBV10-3
size: -
J: TRBJ2-1
D: -

CDR3: CASSLNGLNTDTQYF
DNA: TGTGCCAGCTCACTGAATGGGCTGAACACAGATACGCAGTATTTT
V: TRBV18
size: -
J: TRBJ2-3
D: -

CDR3: CASTEQDLGTEAFF
DNA: TGTGCCAGCACAGAACAGGATCTGGGCACTGAAGCTTTCTTT
V: TRBV9
size: -
J: TRBJ1-1
D: -

CDR3: CASGGEESQPQHF
DNA: TGTGCCAGTGGGGGGGAAGAAAGTCAGCCCCAGCATTTT
V: TRBV28
size: -
J: TRBJ1-5
D: -

CDR3: CSVVKDTGVAEAFF
DNA: TGCAGCGTTGTGAAGGATACGGGGGTGGCTGAAGCTTTCTTT
V: TRBV29-1
size: few
J: TRBJ1-1
D: -

CDR3: CASSETGLAGANVLTF
DNA: TGTGCCAGCAGTGAAACAGGGTTAGCTGGGGCCAACGTCCTGACTTTC
V: TRBV6-4
size: -
J: TRBJ2-6
D: -

CDR3: CATSDPASGSNEQFF
DNA: TGTGCCACCAGTGATCCGGCTAGCGGAAGCAATGAGCAGTTCTTC
V: TRBV24-1
size: -
J: TRBJ2-1
D: TRBD2

CDR3: CSVEMRGSGYTF
DNA: TGCAGCGTTGAAATGCGGGGCTCTGGCTACACCTTC
V: TRBV29-1
size: once
J: TRBJ1-2
D: -

CDR3: CASKTVRSTEAFF
DNA: TGTGCCAGCAAGACCGTCCGGAGCACTGAAGCTTTCTTT
V: TRBV12-3/TRBV12-4
size: -
J: TRBJ1-1
D: -

CDR3: CATREREGRANEQFF
DNA: TGCGCCACCCGGGAGCGGGAGGGCCGAGCCAATGAGCAGTTCTTC
V: TRBV5-1
size: -
J: TRBJ2-1
D: TRBD2

CDR3: CASSPAQVQRNEQFF
DNA: TGTGCCAGCTCACCTGCCCAAGTACAGAGAAATGAGCAGTTCTTC
V: TRBV18
size: once
J: TRBJ2-1
D: -

CDR3: CASSSFDRGTEAFF
DNA: TGTGCCAGCAGCTCCTTTGACAGGGGCACTGAAGCTTTCTTT
V: TRBV9
size: -
J: TRBJ1-1
D: TRBD1

CDR3: CASRSGTGNYGYTF
DNA: TGTGCCAGCAGGTCTGGGACAGGAAACTATGGCTACACCTTC
V: TRBV2
size: -
J: TRBJ1-2
D: TRBD1

CDR3: CASSLVLAGVRTDTQYF
DNA: TGTGCCAGCAGCTTGGTACTAGCGGGAGTTCGCACAGATACGCAGTATTTT
V: TRBV5-4
size: -
J: TRBJ2-3
D: TRBD2

CDR3: CASMGVYTEAFF
DNA: TGTGCCAGCATGGGAGTGTACACTGAAGCTTTCTTT
V: TRBV27
size: -
J: TRBJ1-1
D: -

CDR3: CASSQDSATGYEQYF
DNA: TGTGCCAGCAGCCAAGACTCCGCAACGGGGTACGAGCAGTACTTC
V: TRBV4-2
size: -
J: TRBJ2-7
D: -

CDR3: CASVGVTGNTIYF
DNA: TGTGCCAGCGTAGGGGTAACGGGAAACACCATATATTTT
V: TRBV2
size: once
J: TRBJ1-3
D: -

CDR3: CASSEESTNYGYTF
DNA: TGTGCCAGCAGTGAGGAGAGCACTAACTATGGCTACACCTTC
V: TRBV2
size: -
J: TRBJ1-2
D: -

CDR3: CASSVSGTQNTEAFF
DNA: TGTGCCAGCAGTGTATCCGGGACACAGAACACTGAAGCTTTCTTT
V: TRBV25-1
size: -
J: TRBJ1-1
D: -

CDR3: CASSLGLGLAGDGTDTQYF
DNA: TGTGCCAGCAGCCTGGGCTTAGGACTAGCGGGAGATGGTACAGATACGCAGTATTTT
V: TRBV11-2
size: -
J: TRBJ2-3
D: TRBD2

CDR3: CASSYTGSNQPQHF
DNA: TGTGCCAGCAGCTATACAGGGTCCAATCAGCCCCAGCATTTT
V: TRBV3-1/TRBV3-2
size: few
J: TRBJ1-5
D: -

CDR3: CASSVGGQTNEKLFF
DNA: TGTGCCAGCAGCGTAGGGGGACAGACTAATGAAAAACTGTTTTTT
V: TRBV9
size: -
J: TRBJ1-4
D: TRBD1

CDR3: CASSIRNSPLHF
DNA: TGTGCCAGCAGTATCCGGAATTCACCCCTCCACTTT
V: TRBV27
size: -
J: TRBJ1-6
D: -

CDR3: CASSLGQGYNEQFF
DNA: TGCGCCAGCAGCTTGGGACAGGGCTACAATGAGCAGTTCTTC
V: TRBV5-1
size: -
J: TRBJ2-1
D: TRBD1

CDR3: CASSAAGPPTQYF
DNA: TGTGCCAGCTCGGCCGCGGGACCCCCAACGCAGTATTTT
V: TRBV18
size: -
J: TRBJ2-3
D: -

CDR3: CASSLDETSDYRYEQYF
DNA: TGTGCCAGCAGCTTAGACGAGACTAGTGACTATCGTTACGAGCAGTACTTC
V: TRBV7-9
size: -
J: TRBJ2-7
D: -

CDR3: CASSVRQGHNEQFF
DNA: TGTGCCAGCAGCGTAAGGCAGGGGCACAATGAGCAGTTCTTC
V: TRBV9
size: -
J: TRBJ2-1
D: -

CDR3: CASSIVLATYNEQFF
DNA: TGTGCCAGTAGTATAGTGCTAGCTACCTACAATGAGCAGTTCTTC
V: TRBV19
size: -
J: TRBJ2-1
D: -

CDR3: CASSYNRGSTEAFF
DNA: TGTGCCAGCAGCTATAACAGGGGGAGCACTGAAGCTTTCTTT
V: TRBV7-2
size: -
J: TRBJ1-1
D: TRBD1

CDR3: CASSRGTGENYGYTF
DNA: TGCGCCAGCAGCAGAGGGACAGGGGAGAACTATGGCTACACCTTC
V: TRBV5-1
size: -
J: TRBJ1-2
D: TRBD1

CDR3: CASRRTVNQPQHF
DNA: TGTGCCAGCAGAAGAACAGTGAATCAGCCCCAGCATTTT
V: TRBV2
size: -
J: TRBJ1-5
D: -

CDR3: CSVEGTGIDIQYF
DNA: TGCAGCGTTGAAGGGACAGGGATTGATATTCAGTACTTC
V: TRBV29-1
size: -
J: TRBJ2-4
D: TRBD1

CDR3: CASRRDRGLTEAFF
DNA: TGTGCCAGCAGAAGGGACAGGGGGCTCACTGAAGCTTTCTTT
V: TRBV28
size: -
J: TRBJ1-1
D: TRBD1

CDR3: CASSPDTLPYEQYF
DNA: TGCGCCAGCAGCCCGGACACCTTGCCCTACGAGCAGTACTTC
V: TRBV5-1
size: -
J: TRBJ2-7
D: -

CDR3: CASSSGTVPYNSPLHF
DNA: TGTGCCAGCAGCTCGGGGACAGTCCCCTATAATTCACCCCTCCACTTT
V: TRBV3-1/TRBV3-2
size: -
J: TRBJ1-6
D: TRBD1

CDR3: CASSQEPKTGGNNEKLFF
DNA: TGTGCCAGCAGCCAAGAGCCGAAAACAGGGGGCAATAATGAAAAACTGTTTTTT
V: TRBV3-1/TRBV3-2
size: -
J: TRBJ1-4
D: TRBD1

CDR3: CASQPTGQTHEQYF
DNA: TGTGCCAGCCAACCGACAGGTCAAACCCACGAGCAGTACTTC
V: TRBV28
size: -
J: TRBJ2-7
D: -

CDR3: CASSIGGGYQETQYF
DNA: TGTGCCAGTAGTATAGGGGGAGGCTACCAAGAGACCCAGTACTTC
V: TRBV19
size: -
J: TRBJ2-5
D: -

CDR3: CASSLSYSGTGSEKLFF
DNA: TGTGCCAGCAGTTTATCCTACTCCGGGACAGGGAGTGAAAAACTGTTTTTT
V: TRBV28
size: -
J: TRBJ1-4
D: TRBD1

CDR3: CASSVTGYSTEAFF
DNA: TGTGCCAGCAGCGTAACAGGTTACAGCACTGAAGCTTTCTTT
V: TRBV6-5
size: -
J: TRBJ1-1
D: -

CDR3: CASSKLPVCGRGETQYF
DNA: TGTGCCAGCAGCAAGCTTCCGGTATGCGGGAGAGGAGAGACCCAGTACTTC
V: TRBV21-1
size: -
J: TRBJ2-5
D: -

CDR3: CASSLMTSGSNEQYF
DNA: TGTGCCAGCAGCTTAATGACTAGCGGGTCAAACGAGCAGTACTTC
V: TRBV7-8
size: -
J: TRBJ2-7
D: TRBD2

CDR3: CASSRGLAGVDEQFF
DNA: TGTGCCAGCAGCCGGGGACTAGCGGGAGTGGATGAGCAGTTCTTC
V: TRBV11-3
size: -
J: TRBJ2-1
D: TRBD2

CDR3: CASRSAGGEEYEQYF
DNA: TGTGCCAGCAGATCTGCGGGAGGGGAGGAGTACGAGCAGTACTTC
V: TRBV27
size: -
J: TRBJ2-7
D: TRBD2

CDR3: CASSVGREFSDTQYF
DNA: TGTGCCAGCAGCGTCGGGCGGGAGTTCTCAGATACGCAGTATTTT
V: TRBV9
size: -
J: TRBJ2-3
D: TRBD2

CDR3: CASSLGSLPNTEAFF
DNA: TGTGCCAGTAGCCTAGGAAGCCTGCCCAACACTGAAGCTTTCTTT
V: TRBV19
size: -
J: TRBJ1-1
D: -

CDR3: CASSPYAGGPGNEQFF
DNA: TGTGCCAGCTCACCTTATGCGGGAGGGCCGGGGAATGAGCAGTTCTTC
V: TRBV18
size: -
J: TRBJ2-1
D: TRBD2

CDR3: CASSLQGSEQYF
DNA: TGTGCCAGCAGTCTTCAGGGTTCCGAGCAGTACTTC
V: TRBV27
size: -
J: TRBJ2-7
D: -

CDR3: CASSLAGWANEQFF
DNA: TGCGCCAGCAGCTTGGCCGGCTGGGCCAATGAGCAGTTCTTC
V: TRBV5-1
size: -
J: TRBJ2-1
D: -